These 9 T cell receptor beta chains originate from one sample sequenced in a study of early T cells in non-severe SARS-CoV-2 infection (dated by TCRdb to the early 2020s). Libraries were built with 5' RACE. Sequenced on a NextSeq 500. Using fastp at Q25 and MiXCR, TCRdb reprocessed the public reads and kept productive beta chains. Identical CDR3 protein sequences are pooled into one entry, listed with their most common genes and DNA. For this sample the table gives just over 70,000 distinct CDR3 sequences, of which around an eighth were detected only once. The ten largest clones add up to roughly 1.3% of the sample. The sequencing sample was made of whole blood. All receptors come from an adult who was a healthcare worker with PCR-confirmed SARS-CoV-2 infection or an uninfected control (not recorded which).

This clonotype has ten or more counts. The chain is built from TRBV19 and TRBJ1-2; D is perhaps TRBD1 (5 bases). The CDR3 length is 15 residues. Per germline, CDR1 LNHDA and CDR2 SQIVND (reference sequence). Trimming took off 4 bases at V and 2 bases at J, with 14 bases between the two ends. The CDR3 protein is CASSRAGTYNYGYTF. The CDR3 nucleotides read TGTGCCAGTAGTAGAGCCGGGACGTACAACTATGGCTACACCTTC. The whole variable domain, remainder taken from reference TRBV19 and TRBJ1-2, is DGGITQSPKYLFRKEGQNVTLSCEQNLNHDAMYWYRQDPGQGLRLIYYSQIVNDFQKGDIAEGYSVSREKKESFPLTVTSAQKNPTAFYLCASSRAGTYNYGYTFGSGTRLTVV.

This clonotype was picked up many times. CDR3 in DNA: TGTGCCAGCAGCGTAGGACAGGGCCTAACCTTC. This encodes CASSVGQGLTF. This chain uses TRBV9 with TRBJ1-2; 7 nucleotides agree with TRBD1. There are 11 residues in the CDR3. Unmatched junction bases numbered 4, after V lost 0 bases and J lost 14 bases. Germline lookup yields CDR1 SGDLS and CDR2 YYNGEE.

J is TRBJ2-7 and V is TRBV28, with D perhaps matching TRBD1 (6 bases). Looked up from germline, CDR1 is MDHEN and CDR2 is SYDVKM. V lost 6 bases and J lost 5, with 17 bases in between. The CDR3 sequence is 14 residues long. The CDR3 reads CASSSGDGDNEQYF. CDR3 bases: TGTGCCAGCAGCTCAGGGGACGGGGATAACGAGCAGTACTTC.

This clonotype was counted ten times or more. The rearrangement uses TRBV28 and TRBJ1-1, with D possibly TRBD1 on 5 matching bases. Trimming left V 2 bases short and J 7 bases short, with 14 bases between. Germline V gives CDR1 MDHEN, CDR2 SYDVKM. This CDR3 is 14 amino acids long. The CDR3 here is CASSLHGARVEAFF. The DNA of the CDR3 is TGTGCCAGCAGTTTACACGGGGCGAGGGTTGAAGCTTTCTTT.

In this sample, this clonotype turned up a few times. V is TRBV12-3 or TRBV12-4 and J is TRBJ2-1; 9 positions match TRBD2. Trimming removed 2 bases from V and 3 bases from J; junction bases left unmatched: 2. CDR3 length equals 15 residues. CDR3 in amino acids: CASSLTSGYYNEQFF. CDR3 coding DNA: TGTGCCAGCAGTTTAACTAGCGGGTACTACAATGAGCAGTTCTTC.

In its sample, this clonotype was seen a few times. The V call is TRBV28, the J call TRBJ2-1, with TRBD2 matching 9 bases. This CDR3 spans 17 amino acids. Germline assignment: CDR1 MDHEN and CDR2 SYDVKM. V gave up 3 bases and J gave up 5 bases; unmatched junction bases: 11. CDR3: CASSFYLAGLINNEQFF. The CDR3 bases are TGTGCCAGCAGTTTTTACCTAGCGGGGTTAATCAACAATGAGCAGTTCTTC.

This clonotype was counted at least ten times. The V gene is TRBV12-3 or TRBV12-4, the J gene TRBJ2-3; TRBD1 matches 7 bases. The CDR3 runs to 16 residues. J lost 2 bases, V lost 3 bases, and 8 bases had no gene match. CDR3 in amino acids: CASSLTGLMNTDTQYF. In DNA, the CDR3 is TGTGCCAGCAGTTTGACAGGGCTTATGAACACAGATACGCAGTATTTT.

Comments on this clonotype: Possible read error: a much larger clone is one base away. CDR3 in DNA: TGTGCCAGCAGCTCTAGGGGAACTGAAGCTTTCTTT. This sequence encodes CASSSRGTEAFF. This chain connects TRBV7-2 to TRBJ1-1, with D possibly being TRBD1 (5 bases). CDR1 and CDR2 (germline): SGHTA, FQGNSA. Trimming left V 4 bases short and J 5 bases short, with 8 bases between. The CDR3 is 12 residues long.

Ten or more counts support this clonotype. The genes are TRBV9 and TRBJ1-1; D gene ambiguous. The V and J ends lost 3 bases and 1 base respectively, with 13 bases between them. The CDR3 consists of 15 residues. Looked up from germline, CDR1 is SGDLS and CDR2 is YYNGEE. CDR3 sequence: CASSGYLGRNTEAFF. CDR3 coding DNA: TGTGCCAGCAGCGGTTATCTGGGGAGGAACACTGAAGCTTTCTTT. The full variable domain, completed using reference TRBV9 and TRBJ1-1, is DSGVTQTPKHLITATGQRVTLRCSPRSGDLSVYWYQQSLDQGLQFLIQYYNGEERAKGNILERFSAQQFPDLHSELNLSSLELGDSALYFCASSGYLGRNTEAFFGQGTRLTVV.